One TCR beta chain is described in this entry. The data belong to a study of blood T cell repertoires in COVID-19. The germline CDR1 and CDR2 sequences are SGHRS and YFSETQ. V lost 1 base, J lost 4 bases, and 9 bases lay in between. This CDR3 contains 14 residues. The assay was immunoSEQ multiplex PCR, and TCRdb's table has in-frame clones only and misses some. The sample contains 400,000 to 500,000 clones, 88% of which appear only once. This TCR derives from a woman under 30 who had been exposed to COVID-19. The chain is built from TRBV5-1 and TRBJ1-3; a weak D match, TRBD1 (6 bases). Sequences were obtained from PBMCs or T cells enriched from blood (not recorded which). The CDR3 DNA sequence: TGCGCCAGCAGCTTGCAGGGGCCCGGAAACACCATATATTTT. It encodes CASSLQGPGNTIYF. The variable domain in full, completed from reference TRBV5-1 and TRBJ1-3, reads KAGVTQTPRYLIKTRGQQVTLSCSPISGHRSVSWYQQTPGQGLQFLFEYFSETQRNKGNFPGRFSGRQFSNSRSEMNVSTLELGDSALYLCASSLQGPGNTIYFGEGSWLTVV.